The 13 T cell receptor beta chains in this list originate from one sample, sequenced in a study of beta chain features in type 1 diabetes. Investigators reverse transcribed all isolated RNA, so they sequenced expressed TCRB transcripts. Clones were read by immunoSEQ multiplex PCR, and TCRdb kept only the in-frame ones, dropping some. The table lists over 700,000 clones, 17% of them singletons. Sequencing input: naive CD4+ T cells from blood. The receptor source for this set is a woman aged 18-35 years in good health.

This clone has a handful of counts. This sequence joins TRBV9 and TRBJ1-1, with unresolved D. Trimming took off 2 bases at V and 3 bases at J, with 11 bases between the two ends. The V gene's germline CDR1 is SGDLS and CDR2 YYNGEE. The CDR3 has 14 residues. CDR3 in DNA: TGTGCCAGCAGCGTTAACATCGAGGACACTGAAGCTTTCTTT. Translating gives CASSVNIEDTEAFF. The entire variable domain, with the rest obtained from reference TRBV9 and TRBJ1-1, is as follows: DSGVTQTPKHLITATGQRVTLRCSPRSGDLSVYWYQQSLDQGLQFLIQYYNGEERAKGNILERFSAQQFPDLHSELNLSSLELGDSALYFCASSVNIEDTEAFFGQGTRLTVV.

This clone was seen a handful of times. The chain recombines TRBV28 with TRBJ2-7; 7 positions match TRBD1. CDR3 size: 15 residues. Germline values: CDR1 MDHEN, CDR2 SYDVKM. Unmatched junction bases numbered 11, after V lost 3 bases and J lost 6 bases. This CDR3 is CASSLERGHMAEQYF. DNA for the CDR3: TGTGCCAGCAGTTTGGAGAGGGGGCATATGGCCGAGCAGTACTTC.

This clone turned up a few times. The rearrangement joins TRBV28 to TRBJ2-7; tentative D call: TRBD1 (5 bases). The CDR3 spans 13 residues. CDR1 is MDHEN, CDR2 SYDVKM, per germline. V lost 2 bases and J 5 bases, leaving 10 bases between the germline ends. The CDR3 DNA follows: TGTGCCAGCAGTTTACCCCAGGGCCACGAGCAGTACTTC. Translated, it gives CASSLPQGHEQYF.

The chain couples TRBV19 to TRBJ2-3; TRBD1 might be the D (6 bases). The CDR3 contains 16 residues. V was clipped by 3 bases and J by 3 bases, with 16 bases between them. CDR1 is LNHDA and CDR2 is SQIVND in the germline V gene (reference sequence). The CDR3 sequence: CASSIRLGGLTDTQYF. Here the CDR3 DNA reads TGTGCCAGTAGTATCAGGCTAGGGGGTCTGACAGATACGCAGTATTTT.

V is TRBV28 and J is TRBJ2-7; D gene unclear. This CDR3 is built from 12 residues. The germline V gene encodes CDR1 MDHEN and CDR2 SYDVKM. V shed 6 bases and J shed 0 bases, with 6 bases lying between them. The CDR3 DNA is TGTGCCAGCAGAGTTGGCTCCTACGAGCAGTACTTC. This codes for CASRVGSYEQYF.

The chain has TRBV6-5 and TRBJ1-4; a weak D match, TRBD1 (6 bases). The germline gives CDR1 MNHEY, CDR2 SVGAGI. The V and J ends lost 0 bases and 1 base respectively, with 6 bases between them. This CDR3 has 15 amino acids. In DNA form, the CDR3 reads TGTGCCAGCAGTTACTCAGGGGGAACTAATGAAAAACTGTTTTTT. It is translated as CASSYSGGTNEKLFF.

This clone was counted only a few times. The chain recombines TRBV5-6 with TRBJ2-7, with 11 bases that match TRBD2. The trim removed 4 bases at V and 3 bases at J, leaving 12 bases unmatched. The V gene's germline CDR1 is SGHDT and CDR2 YYEEEE. The length of the CDR3 is 17 residues. DNA for the CDR3: TGTGCCAGCAGCCCAGATTTAGGGACTAGCGGATACTACGAGCAGTACTTC. Translating it yields CASSPDLGTSGYYEQYF.

The chain couples TRBV4-1 to TRBJ2-2; D is unclear. This CDR3 has 16 residues. The germline V and J ends were trimmed by 0 bases and 4 bases, with 12 bases remaining between them. Looked up from germline, CDR1 is MGHRA and CDR2 is YSYEKL. The CDR3 nucleotides read TGCGCCAGCAGCCAAGAAACGGACGAAGGCACCGGGGAGCTGTTTTTT. It specifies CASSQETDEGTGELFF.

This chain uses TRBV28 with TRBJ2-7; 13 positions agree with TRBD2. Germline V lookup: CDR1 MDHEN, CDR2 SYDVKM. The V segment lost 5 bases and the J segment 7 bases; nucleotides outside the gene matches: 11. This CDR3 has 16 residues. CDR3 amino acids: CASSLSGTSGKYEQYF. DNA of the CDR3: TGTGCCAGCAGTCTCTCCGGGACTAGCGGGAAGTATGAGCAGTACTTC.

The V and J genes are TRBV7-3 and TRBJ2-3; D is undetermined. The CDR3 covers 13 residues. V lost 5 bases to trimming and J lost 4 bases, with 10 bases between them. Per germline, CDR1 SGHTA and CDR2 FQGTGA. CDR3 DNA sequence: TGTGCCAGCAGCGGCCCCAATTCAGATACGCAGTATTTT. Translating gives CASSGPNSDTQYF.

In this sample, this clone turned up a few times. Distinct nucleotide sequences in the sample also encode this CDR3. The chain recombines TRBV7-2 with TRBJ2-1; 9 bases map to TRBD2. The V and J ends lost 5 bases and 2 bases, in that order; junction bases with no gene match: 4. Germline V lookup: CDR1 SGHTA, CDR2 FQGNSA. This CDR3 has 15 amino acids. CDR3 sequence: CASSPGLATYNEQFF. DNA for the CDR3: TGTGCCAGCAGCCCAGGACTAGCGACCTACAATGAGCAGTTCTTC.

This clone was observed a few times. V is TRBV4-3 and J is TRBJ2-4; D not resolved. This CDR3 is built from 16 residues. V shed 0 bases and J shed 0 bases, with 9 bases lying between them. The V gene's germline CDR1 is LGHNA and CDR2 YSLEER. In DNA form, the CDR3 reads TGCGCCAGCAGCCAAGATTGGCGACTAGCCAAAAACATTCAGTACTTC. This sequence encodes CASSQDWRLAKNIQYF.

The sample holds a few counts of this clone. The rearrangement links TRBV28 to TRBJ2-1; 8 nucleotides match TRBD1. Germline CDR1 and CDR2: MDHEN and SYDVKM. The V and J ends lost 3 bases and 6 bases, in that order; junction bases with no gene match: 16. The CDR3 has 18 residues. The CDR3 DNA reads TGTGCCAGCAGTTTCTCATTACCCCTTGGGACAGGCCTCAATGAGCAGTTCTTC. This sequence encodes CASSFSLPLGTGLNEQFF.